Below, 16 T cell receptor beta chains from the same sample are listed, as sequenced in a study of shared clonotypes between healthy human individuals. The assay was immunoSEQ multiplex PCR, and TCRdb's table has in-frame clones only and misses some. The sample records hundreds of thousands of clones, approximately 73% being singletons. The source material was memory CD4+ T cells sorted from blood. Subset defined: CD45RA-negative fraction. Receptor source: a young woman in good health.

The rearrangement joins TRBV18 to TRBJ1-5; the D gene is possibly TRBD1 (6 bases). This CDR3 is 14 amino acids long. Germline CDR1 KGHSH, CDR2 LQKENI. V was pared by 3 bases and J by 5 bases, with 11 bases between. CDR3 sequence reads: CASSPGGAYQPQHF. In DNA, the CDR3 is TGTGCCAGCTCACCGGGGGGGGCTTATCAGCCCCAGCATTTT.

The table lists this clone with a few counts. The CDR3: CASSLGTPPETQYF. The CDR3 DNA sequence: TGCGCCAGCAGCTTGGGCACGCCACCAGAGACCCAGTACTTC. The genes are TRBV5-1 and TRBJ2-5, with D unclear. The CDR3 has 14 residues. Looked up from germline, CDR1 is SGHRS and CDR2 is YFSETQ. V was clipped by 0 bases and J by 4 bases, with 10 bases between them.

This clone has only a few counts. The rearrangement joins TRBV27 to TRBJ1-1; D ambiguous. V lost 3 bases, J lost 3 bases, and 11 bases lay in between. The CDR3 sequence is 14 residues long. The V gene's germline CDR1 is MNHEY and CDR2 SMNVEV (reference sequence). The CDR3 nucleotides are TGTGCCAGCAGTTTTCGTCGCCTAGACACTGAAGCTTTCTTT. It encodes CASSFRRLDTEAFF.

This clone came up a few times. This rearrangement joins TRBV28 to TRBJ1-2, with D perhaps TRBD1 (5 bases). CDR3 length: 15 amino acids. The germline V gene has CDR1 MDHEN and CDR2 SYDVKM. V was cut by 2 bases and J by 8 bases, with 18 bases left in between. CDR3 loop: CASSLGTAVQGGYTF. The CDR3 DNA is TGTGCCAGCAGTTTAGGGACTGCCGTTCAAGGCGGCTACACCTTC.

V and J are TRBV5-1 and TRBJ1-3, with D uncertain. This CDR3 region has 14 residues. Trimming stripped 4 bases from V and 0 bases from J, with 8 bases between. The germline CDR1 and CDR2 sequences are SGHRS and YFSETQ. CDR3 nucleotides: TGCGCCAGCAGCCCGGCAAGCTCTGGAAACACCATATATTTT. Protein: CASSPASSGNTIYF.

This clone was picked up one time. The chain carries TRBV5-1 and TRBJ2-3; 8 bases match TRBD1. The CDR3 is 14 residues long. Germline assignment: CDR1 SGHRS and CDR2 YFSETQ. J lost 3 bases, V lost 7 bases, and 7 bases had no gene match. CDR3 sequence reads: CASATGEVTDTQYF. DNA for the CDR3: TGCGCCAGCGCGACAGGGGAAGTGACAGATACGCAGTATTTT.

The chain carries TRBV4-2 and TRBJ2-1, with TRBD2 identical over 8 bases. The V gene end was trimmed by 4 bases and the J gene end by 4 bases; junction bases not matched to a gene: 12. The CDR3 has 17 residues. Per germline, CDR1 LGHNA and CDR2 YNFKEQ. The CDR3 here is CASSRMLAGNFYNEQFF. In DNA form, the CDR3 reads TGTGCCAGCAGCCGGATGTTAGCGGGGAACTTTTACAATGAGCAGTTCTTC.

The table lists this clone with a few counts. The chain combines TRBV10-2 with TRBJ2-3, with D possibly being TRBD2 (6 bases). The V gene's germline CDR1 is WSHSY and CDR2 SAAADI. The CDR3 is made up of 14 amino acids. Trimming left V 8 bases short and J 2 bases short, with 14 bases between. The CDR3 loop reads CASLRGTYTDTQYF. The CDR3, as DNA: TGCGCCAGCCTACGGGGGACTTACACAGATACGCAGTATTTT.

This clone was observed many times. V and J are TRBV6-6 and TRBJ2-1; TRBD2 agrees at 9 bases. Germline V CDR1 and CDR2: MNHNY, SVGAGI (reference sequence). The ends lost 7 bases at V and 4 bases at J; junction bases unmatched: 5. This CDR3 contains 14 residues. The CDR3 here is CASKASGIYNEQFF. The CDR3 DNA sequence: TGTGCCAGCAAGGCTAGCGGGATTTACAATGAGCAGTTCTTC.

The chain recombines TRBV9 with TRBJ1-1; D perhaps matches TRBD1 (6 bases). V was clipped by 5 bases and J by 3 bases, with 11 bases between them. Germline CDR1 is SGDLS and CDR2 is YYNGEE. The CDR3 has 13 amino acids. CDR3 sequence (DNA): TGTGCCAGCAGTCTAAGGGGGGACACTGAAGCTTTCTTT. Protein: CASSLRGDTEAFF.

This clone was seen just once. This rearrangement joins TRBV5-1 to TRBJ2-5; no clear D gene. V lost 8 bases and J lost 2, with 7 bases in between. Germline V gene data show CDR1 as SGHRS and CDR2 as YFSETQ. CDR3 length equals 11 residues. The CDR3 nucleotides are TGCGCCAGTAATTCACAAGAGACCCAGTACTTC. This encodes CASNSQETQYF.

This clone was seen once. The chain joins TRBV28 to TRBJ2-5; 9 nucleotides align to TRBD2. The DNA end is a closer match to TRBJ2-7, so the J assignment may be wrong. CDR3 length equals 14 residues. The germline V gene has CDR1 MDHEN and CDR2 SYDVKM. The CDR3 nucleotides read TGTGCCATCACCACGACTAGCGGAGCCTACGAGCAGTACTTC. Protein sequence: CAITTTSGAYEQYF.

This clone was recorded a few times. This chain uses TRBV6-5 with TRBJ1-4; D gene ambiguous. The length of the CDR3 is 13 residues. Trimming removed 8 bases at V and 4 bases at J, with 11 bases between. Germline V CDR1 and CDR2: MNHEY, SVGAGI. The CDR3 region has the DNA TGTGCCAGCGGGAACAGCCTTAATGAAAAACTGTTTTTT. It encodes CASGNSLNEKLFF.

V and J are TRBV5-1 and TRBJ1-3, with D unclear. Germline assignment: CDR1 SGHRS and CDR2 YFSETQ. The CDR3 is 17 residues long. The V and J ends lost 1 base and 0 bases respectively, with 14 bases between them. The CDR3 reads CASSLSSSFSSGNTIYF. CDR3 nucleotides: TGCGCCAGCAGCTTGTCAAGTAGTTTTAGCTCTGGAAACACCATATATTTT.

This sequence joins TRBV18 and TRBJ2-5, with TRBD2 identical over 7 bases. V shed 6 bases, J shed 3 bases, and the junction held 7 bases outside the gene matches. In germline, CDR1 is KGHSH, CDR2 LQKENI. The CDR3 is 14 amino acids. CDR3 loop: CASSSGTTEETQYF. CDR3 sequence (DNA): TGTGCCAGCTCTTCCGGGACTACGGAAGAGACCCAGTACTTC.

The chain has TRBV15 and TRBJ1-3; no reliable D call. This CDR3 has 16 amino acids. Germline CDR1 is LNHNV and CDR2 is YYDKDF (reference sequence). V was clipped by 0 bases and J by 0 bases, with 9 bases between them. The CDR3 loop is CATSRDQQFSGNTIYF. The DNA of the CDR3 is TGTGCCACCAGCAGAGATCAGCAGTTCTCTGGAAACACCATATATTTT.